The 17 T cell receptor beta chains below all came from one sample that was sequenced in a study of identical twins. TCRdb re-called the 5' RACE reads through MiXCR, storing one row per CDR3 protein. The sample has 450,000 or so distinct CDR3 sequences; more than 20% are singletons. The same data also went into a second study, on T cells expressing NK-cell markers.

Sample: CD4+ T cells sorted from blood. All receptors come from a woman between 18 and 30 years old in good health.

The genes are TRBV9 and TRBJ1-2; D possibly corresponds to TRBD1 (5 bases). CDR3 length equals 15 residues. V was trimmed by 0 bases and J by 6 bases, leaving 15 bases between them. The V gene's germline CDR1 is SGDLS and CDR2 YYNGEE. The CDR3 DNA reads TGTGCCAGCAGCGTAGAGGGAGGTGGCAGGGATGGCTACACCTTC. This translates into CASSVEGGGRDGYTF.

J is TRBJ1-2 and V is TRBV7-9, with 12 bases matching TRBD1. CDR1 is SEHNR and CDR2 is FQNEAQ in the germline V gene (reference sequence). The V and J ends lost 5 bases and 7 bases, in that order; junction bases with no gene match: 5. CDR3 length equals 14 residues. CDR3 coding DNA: TGTGCCAGCAGCACGGGGACAGGGGGCTTTGGCTACACCTTC. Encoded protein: CASSTGTGGFGYTF.

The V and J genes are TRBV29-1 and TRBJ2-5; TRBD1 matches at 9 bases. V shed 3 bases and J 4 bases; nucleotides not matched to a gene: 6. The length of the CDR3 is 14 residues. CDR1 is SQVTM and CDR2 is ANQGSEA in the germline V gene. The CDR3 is CSVDSDRGSETQYF. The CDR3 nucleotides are TGCAGCGTTGACAGCGACAGGGGGTCAGAGACCCAGTACTTC.

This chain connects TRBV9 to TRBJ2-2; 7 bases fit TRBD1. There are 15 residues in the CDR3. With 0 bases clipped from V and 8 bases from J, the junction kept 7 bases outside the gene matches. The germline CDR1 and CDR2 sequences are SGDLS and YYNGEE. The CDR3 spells CASSVARQGLGELFF. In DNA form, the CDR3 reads TGTGCCAGCAGCGTAGCTCGACAGGGATTGGGGGAGCTGTTTTTT.

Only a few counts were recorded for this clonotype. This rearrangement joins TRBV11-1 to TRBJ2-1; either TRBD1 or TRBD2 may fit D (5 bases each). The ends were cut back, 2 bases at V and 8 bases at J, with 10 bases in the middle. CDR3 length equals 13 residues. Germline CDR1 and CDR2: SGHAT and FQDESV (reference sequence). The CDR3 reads CASSLMVGHEQFF. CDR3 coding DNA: TGTGCCAGCAGCTTAATGGTGGGACATGAGCAGTTCTTC.

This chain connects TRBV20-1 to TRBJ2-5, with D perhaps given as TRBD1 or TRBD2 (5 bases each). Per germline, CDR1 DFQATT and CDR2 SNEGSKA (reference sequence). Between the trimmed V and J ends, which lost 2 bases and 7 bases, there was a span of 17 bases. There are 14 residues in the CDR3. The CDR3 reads CSARNPGTVGTQYF. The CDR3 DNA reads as TGCAGTGCTAGAAACCCCGGGACGGTTGGGACCCAGTACTTC.

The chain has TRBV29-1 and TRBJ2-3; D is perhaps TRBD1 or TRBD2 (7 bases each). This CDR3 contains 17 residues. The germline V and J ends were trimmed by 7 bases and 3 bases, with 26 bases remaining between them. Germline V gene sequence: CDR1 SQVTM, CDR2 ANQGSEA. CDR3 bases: TGCAGCGGTAACAGGGGAACGAGTAGCGGGTCTACAGATACGCAGTATTTT. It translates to CSGNRGTSSGSTDTQYF.

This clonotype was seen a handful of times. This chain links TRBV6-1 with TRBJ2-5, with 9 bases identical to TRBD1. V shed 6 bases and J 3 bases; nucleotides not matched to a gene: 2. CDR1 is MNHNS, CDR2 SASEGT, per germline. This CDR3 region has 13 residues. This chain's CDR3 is CASRGQGEETQYF. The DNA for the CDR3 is TGTGCCAGCAGGGGACAGGGAGAAGAGACCCAGTACTTC.

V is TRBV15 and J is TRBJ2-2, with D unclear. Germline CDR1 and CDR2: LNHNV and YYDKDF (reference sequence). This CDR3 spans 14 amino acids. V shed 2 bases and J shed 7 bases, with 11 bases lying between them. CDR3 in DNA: TGTGCCACCAGCAGACATCGTGACGGCGGGGAGCTGTTTTTT. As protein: CATSRHRDGGELFF.

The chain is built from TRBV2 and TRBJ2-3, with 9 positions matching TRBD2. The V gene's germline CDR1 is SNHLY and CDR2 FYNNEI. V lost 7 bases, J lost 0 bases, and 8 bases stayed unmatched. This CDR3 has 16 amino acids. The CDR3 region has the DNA TGTGCCAGCAACCAAAAAGCGGGGGGCAGCACAGATACGCAGTATTTT. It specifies CASNQKAGGSTDTQYF.

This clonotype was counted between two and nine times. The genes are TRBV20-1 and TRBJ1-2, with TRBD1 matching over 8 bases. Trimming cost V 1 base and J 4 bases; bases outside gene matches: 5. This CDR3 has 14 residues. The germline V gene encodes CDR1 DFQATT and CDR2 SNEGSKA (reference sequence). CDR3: CSARAGQGSYGYTF. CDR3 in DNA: TGCAGTGCTAGAGCTGGACAGGGCTCCTATGGCTACACCTTC.

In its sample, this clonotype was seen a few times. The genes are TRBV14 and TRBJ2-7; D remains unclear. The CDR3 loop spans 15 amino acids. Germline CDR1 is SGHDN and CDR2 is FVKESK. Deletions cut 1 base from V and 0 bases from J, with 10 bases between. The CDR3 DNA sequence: TGTGCCAGCAGCCAAGCGGGCTCGGGCTCCTACGAGCAGTACTTC. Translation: CASSQAGSGSYEQYF.

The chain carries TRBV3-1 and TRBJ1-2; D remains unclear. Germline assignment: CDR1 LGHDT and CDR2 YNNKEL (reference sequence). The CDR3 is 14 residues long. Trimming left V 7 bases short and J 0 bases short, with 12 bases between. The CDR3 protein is CASKAGPTNYGYTF. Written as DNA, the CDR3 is TGTGCCAGCAAGGCAGGACCAACTAACTATGGCTACACCTTC.

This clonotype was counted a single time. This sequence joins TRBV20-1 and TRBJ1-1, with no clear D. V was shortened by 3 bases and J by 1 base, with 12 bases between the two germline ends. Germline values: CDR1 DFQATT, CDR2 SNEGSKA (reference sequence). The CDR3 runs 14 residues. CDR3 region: CSARKGGGNTEAFF. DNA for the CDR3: TGCAGTGCTAGGAAGGGAGGAGGGAACACTGAAGCTTTCTTT.

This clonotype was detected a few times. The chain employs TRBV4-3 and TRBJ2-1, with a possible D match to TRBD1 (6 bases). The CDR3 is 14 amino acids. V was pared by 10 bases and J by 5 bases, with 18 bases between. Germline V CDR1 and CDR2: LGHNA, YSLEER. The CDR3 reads CANRGTIRDNEQFF. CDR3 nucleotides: TGCGCCAACCGAGGGACAATAAGAGACAATGAGCAGTTCTTC.

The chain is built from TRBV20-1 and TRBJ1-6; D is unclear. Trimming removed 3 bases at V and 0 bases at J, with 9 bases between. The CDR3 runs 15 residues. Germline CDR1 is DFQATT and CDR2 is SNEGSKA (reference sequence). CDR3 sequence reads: CSASAVSSYNSPLHF. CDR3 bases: TGCAGTGCTAGTGCAGTCAGCTCCTATAATTCACCCCTCCACTTT.

The CDR3 is CASKGRGGGNTEAFF. In nucleotides, the CDR3 is TGCGCCAGTAAAGGAAGGGGTGGGGGGAACACTGAAGCTTTCTTT. This chain connects TRBV4-3 to TRBJ1-1, with D maybe TRBD1 (5 bases). This CDR3 is built from 15 residues. V was trimmed by 9 bases and J by 1 base, leaving 18 bases between them. Germline CDR1 reads LGHNA; CDR2 reads YSLEER.